The 8 T cell receptor beta chains below come from one sample, sequenced in a study of blood T cells in healthy people across ages. With a J-beta primer mix and a sample-barcoded 5' primer, a second PCR ran about 6 to 11 cycles. TCRdb independently ran MiXCR on the 5' RACE reads; one entry per CDR3 protein. Of more than 650,000 distinct CDR3 sequences listed, about a fifth are singletons. Sequenced material: blood. The receptors here all came from a man in his sixties or seventies in good health.

The V gene is TRBV11-2, the J gene TRBJ2-1; the match to TRBD1 covers 9 bases. Germline CDR1 is SGHAT and CDR2 is FQNNGV. J lost 7 bases, V lost 5 bases, and 6 bases had no gene match. The CDR3 sequence is 14 residues long. CDR3 in amino acids: CASSLQQGANEQFF. The DNA of the CDR3 is TGTGCCAGCAGCCTCCAACAGGGGGCAAATGAGCAGTTCTTC.

The chain recombines TRBV7-9 with TRBJ2-2; D gene unclear. This CDR3 is 13 amino acids long. V lost 5 bases and J 7 bases, leaving 11 bases between the germline ends. Germline assignment: CDR1 SEHNR and CDR2 FQNEAQ (reference sequence). The DNA for the CDR3 is TGTGCCAGCAGCCCCATGGTGATCGGGGAGCTGTTTTTT. Translating it yields CASSPMVIGELFF. Full variable domain (outside the CDR3, taken from reference TRBV7-9 and TRBJ2-2): DTGVSQNPRHKITKRGQNVTFRCDPISEHNRLYWYRQTLGQGPEFLTYFQNEAQLEKSRLLSDRFSAERPKGSFSTLEIQRTEQGDSAMYLCASSPMVIGELFFGEGSRLTVL.

The genes are TRBV7-2 and TRBJ2-3, with 9 bases matching TRBD2. J was trimmed by 5 bases and V by 5 bases; bases with no gene match: 14. The germline V gene encodes CDR1 SGHTA and CDR2 FQGNSA. The CDR3 totals 17 residues. CDR3 nucleotides: TGTGCCAGCAGCCCCCTCCTAGCGGGAAGTGGGAAAGATACGCAGTATTTT. Amino acid sequence: CASSPLLAGSGKDTQYF.

The chain carries TRBV6-5 and TRBJ1-1; D gene ambiguous. The CDR3 is made up of 14 amino acids. V lost 6 bases, J lost 1 base, and 12 bases lay in between. Germline V gene sequence: CDR1 MNHEY, CDR2 SVGAGI. The CDR3 region has the DNA TGTGCCAGCAGACCAAGGGAGGGGAACACTGAAGCTTTCTTT. Translation: CASRPREGNTEAFF.

This rearrangement joins TRBV3-1 to TRBJ2-4; D possibly corresponds to TRBD1 (6 bases). The germline V and J ends were trimmed by 4 bases and 11 bases, with 15 bases remaining between them. Germline CDR1 is LGHDT and CDR2 is YNNKEL (reference sequence). CDR3 length: 13 residues. The CDR3 DNA reads as TGTGCCAGCAGCCTCCCAGGGGCCCACCTTCAGTACTTC. Translated: CASSLPGAHLQYF.

This clonotype occurred a few times. The chain combines TRBV28 with TRBJ2-7; TRBD1 matches at 7 bases. CDR1 and CDR2 (germline): MDHEN, SYDVKM. The trim removed 6 bases at V and 0 bases at J, leaving 2 bases unmatched. The CDR3 totals 13 residues. CDR3 sequence (DNA): TGTGCCAGCAGGGGACAGAACTCCTACGAGCAGTACTTC. Encoded protein: CASRGQNSYEQYF.

This clonotype was seen a few times. The chain joins TRBV12-3 or TRBV12-4 to TRBJ1-2; D remains unclear. The CDR3 loop spans 11 amino acids. V was shortened by 3 bases and J by 5 bases, with 4 bases between the two germline ends. This CDR3 is CASSFLYGYTF. The DNA for the CDR3 is TGTGCCAGCAGTTTTCTATATGGCTACACCTTC.

V usage is TRBV6-1 and J usage is TRBJ2-7, with D perhaps TRBD1 or TRBD2 (5 bases each). The CDR3 contains 14 residues. CDR1 and CDR2 (germline): MNHNS, SASEGT. This CDR3 reads CSTTRGPPTYEQYF. DNA of the CDR3: TGTTCTACAACGAGGGGACCCCCGACCTACGAGCAGTACTTC.